Following are 21 T cell receptor beta chains from one sample sequenced in a study of glioma-infiltrating T cells. Using RNA template, CDR3s of TCR alpha and beta were amplified with iRepertoire arm-PCR. One entry per CDR3 protein results from TCRdb running MiXCR on the multiplex PCR reads. The table includes fewer than 500,000 distinct CDR3 sequences, roughly two fifths detected once. Sequenced input: glioma tissue, nonneoplastic brain tissue, or PBMCs (not recorded which). The source is a human donor with low-grade glioma or glioblastoma, undergoing nonglioma brain surgery, or in good health (not recorded which).

The table lists this clonotype with a few counts. The chain is built from TRBV7-2 and TRBJ1-2; D may be TRBD1 (6 bases). CDR1 is SGHTA, CDR2 FQGNSA, per germline. This CDR3 region has 13 residues. Trimming took off 4 bases at V and 4 bases at J, with 10 bases between the two ends. DNA of the CDR3: TGTGCCAGCAGCTCGATGACAGGCTATGGCTACACCTTC. Translated, it gives CASSSMTGYGYTF.

This clonotype came up a few times. This sequence joins TRBV6-2 or TRBV6-3 and TRBJ2-1; 11 bases line up with TRBD2. Trimming cost V 5 bases and J 4 bases; bases outside gene matches: 7. Per germline, CDR1 MNHEY and CDR2 SVGEGT. This CDR3 has 16 amino acids. CDR3 residues: CASSPGLAGWYNEQFF. CDR3 coding DNA: TGTGCCAGCAGTCCTGGACTAGCGGGCTGGTACAATGAGCAGTTCTTC.

The chain couples TRBV4-2 to TRBJ2-7; D may be TRBD1 (5 bases). The CDR3 is made up of 15 amino acids. The germline V gene encodes CDR1 LGHNA and CDR2 YNFKEQ. The ends were cut back, 1 base at V and 4 bases at J, with 14 bases in the middle. The CDR3 here is CASSQAPRQLYEQYF. DNA for the CDR3: TGTGCCAGCAGCCAAGCCCCGAGACAGTTGTACGAGCAGTACTTC.

V and J are TRBV7-2 and TRBJ2-3; D ambiguous. Per germline, CDR1 SGHTA and CDR2 FQGNSA. The V end was cut by 5 bases, the J end by 4 bases, with 7 bases between. CDR3 length: 12 residues. CDR3 amino acids: CASSLSADTQYF. The CDR3 DNA is TGTGCCAGCAGCCTCTCCGCAGATACGCAGTATTTT. Drawing the rest from reference TRBV7-2 and TRBJ2-3, the complete variable domain is GAGVSQSPSNKVTEKGKDVELRCDPISGHTALYWYRQSLGQGLEFLIYFQGNSAPDKSGLPSDRFSAERTGGSVSTLTIQRTQQEDSAVYLCASSLSADTQYFGPGTRLTVL.

About this clonotype: A single base separates this from a much larger clone, so it may be a read error. The chain carries TRBV6-1 and TRBJ2-7; 8 nucleotides line up with TRBD1. J lost 1 base, V lost 5 bases, and 7 bases had no gene match. Germline V gene lookup returns CDR1 MNHNS and CDR2 SASEGT. The CDR3 has 15 residues. The CDR3 sequence: CASSLNGDRSYEQYF. In nucleotides, the CDR3 is TGTGCCAGCAGTTTAAACGGGGACAGGTCCTACGAGCAGTACTTC.

This clonotype was seen at least ten times. The chain recombines TRBV4-3 with TRBJ1-1, with D perhaps TRBD1 (6 bases). Germline-derived CDR1 and CDR2 are LGHNA and YSLEER. This CDR3 is 15 amino acids long. V was clipped by 4 bases and J by 3 bases, with 15 bases between them. Here the CDR3 reads CASSLDRRIHTEAFF. CDR3 coding DNA: TGCGCCAGCAGCCTCGACAGGAGAATTCACACTGAAGCTTTCTTT.

Regarding this clonotype: Sequence at one end of the junction differs from germline and may be a read error. The V call is TRBV20-1, the J call TRBJ2-1; a weak D match, TRBD2 (6 bases). This CDR3 contains 15 residues. Germline V CDR1 and CDR2: DFQATT, SNEGSKA (reference sequence). The CDR3 here is CSARAAGSSYNEQSF. CDR3 DNA: TGCAGTGCTAGAGCAGCGGGCAGCTCCTACAATGAGCAGTCCTTC.

As concerns this clonotype: Germline is not matched at one junction end, which may reflect a read error. The chain links TRBV24-1 to TRBJ2-1; possible D gene TRBD2, 6 bases. From germline, CDR1 is KGHDR and CDR2 SFDVKD. The CDR3 has 16 residues. The CDR3 DNA sequence: TGTCCCACCAGTGATTTGTCTAGCGACTCCTACAATGAGCAGTTCTTC. This translates into CPTSDLSSDSYNEQFF.

The CDR3 nucleotides are TGTGCCAGCAGCCCGGACACCATGAACACTGAAGCTTTCTTT. Its protein is CASSPDTMNTEAFF. The genes are TRBV7-8 and TRBJ1-1, with D possibly matching TRBD1 (5 bases). The CDR3 loop spans 14 amino acids. V was clipped by 5 bases and J by 0 bases, with 10 bases between them. CDR1 and CDR2 from the germline V gene are SGHVS and FQNEAQ.

V gene TRBV7-3 combines with J gene TRBJ2-3; D possibly corresponds to TRBD1 (5 bases). V was clipped by 5 bases and J by 2 bases, with 8 bases between them. Per the germline V gene, CDR1 is SGHTA and CDR2 is FQGTGA. The CDR3 runs to 13 residues. The CDR3 spells CASSGANTDTQYF. The CDR3 DNA reads as TGTGCCAGCAGCGGGGCTAACACAGATACGCAGTATTTT.

This rearrangement joins TRBV29-1 to TRBJ1-1, with D maybe TRBD1 (6 bases). The CDR3 is 13 residues long. Trimming cost V 4 bases and J 5 bases, with 14 bases left between them. The V gene's germline CDR1 is SQVTM and CDR2 ANQGSEA. The CDR3 loop is CSVASQGGTEAFF. In DNA, the CDR3 is TGCAGCGTTGCTTCACAGGGAGGGACTGAAGCTTTCTTT.

Comments on this clonotype: A much larger clone lies one base from this, so it may be a read error. The chain links TRBV20-1 to TRBJ2-1; 7 bases are shared with TRBD2. The CDR3 totals 13 residues. From germline, CDR1 is DFQATT and CDR2 SNEGSKA (reference sequence). With V trimmed by 1 base and J by 13 bases, 10 bases remained unmatched. CDR3 protein: CSARATSANPQFF. DNA of the CDR3: TGCAGTGCTAGAGCAACTAGCGCCAATCCCCAGTTCTTC.

This clonotype was found a few times. The chain is built from TRBV7-2 and TRBJ2-3; D is possibly TRBD1 (7 bases). Looked up from germline, CDR1 is SGHTA and CDR2 is FQGNSA. Trimming left V 4 bases short and J 4 bases short, with 12 bases between. The CDR3 sequence is 14 residues long. The CDR3 nucleotides are TGTGCCAGCAGCTCAGGGGGGAGTGCAGATACGCAGTATTTT. Amino acids: CASSSGGSADTQYF.

The rearrangement uses TRBV20-1 and TRBJ2-7; D gene ambiguous. Looked up from germline, CDR1 is DFQATT and CDR2 is SNEGSKA (reference sequence). Trimming removed 2 bases from V and 3 bases from J, with 17 bases in between. This CDR3 spans 15 amino acids. For the CDR3, the DNA is TGCAGTGCTAGAACTTGGAGACTGAGGAGCTACGAGCAGTACTTC. Amino acids: CSARTWRLRSYEQYF.

This clonotype was recorded only once. This chain uses TRBV4-1 with TRBJ2-7; either TRBD1 or TRBD2 may supply D (5 bases each). The V end lost 4 bases, the J end lost 3 bases, and 13 bases lay between the germline ends. This CDR3 region has 14 residues. CDR1 and CDR2 from the germline V gene are MGHRA and YSYEKL. The CDR3, as DNA: TGCGCCAGCAGCCCGGGGCCGTTATTCTACGAGCAGTACTTC. Translated, it gives CASSPGPLFYEQYF.

The chain carries TRBV6-2 or TRBV6-3 and TRBJ2-7, with 11 positions matching TRBD2. The CDR3 loop spans 17 amino acids. J lost 4 bases, V lost 4 bases, and 12 bases had no gene match. The germline V gene encodes CDR1 MNHEY and CDR2 SVGEGT. The CDR3 DNA reads as TGTGCCAGCAGTTCTATCCCTAGCGGGAGGCTACGGTACGAGCAGTACTTC. Protein product: CASSSIPSGRLRYEQYF.

In its sample, this clonotype was seen a few times. J is TRBJ2-5 and V is TRBV4-1; D might be TRBD1 (5 bases). Trimming stripped 1 base from V and 5 bases from J, with 11 bases between. This CDR3 region has 14 residues. Germline loops: CDR1 MGHRA, CDR2 YSYEKL. CDR3 residues: CASSQVETVETQYF. The CDR3 DNA reads TGCGCCAGCAGCCAAGTTGAGACAGTGGAGACCCAGTACTTC.

Notes on this clonotype: This clone may be a read error of a much larger clone one base away. The V call is TRBV28, the J call TRBJ2-5, with D unresolved. The CDR3 has 13 residues. The V gene's germline CDR1 is MDHEN and CDR2 SYDVKM. The CDR3 reads CASSFLAQEAQYF. CDR3 sequence (DNA): TGTGCCAGCAGTTTTCTGGCCCAAGAGGCCCAGTACTTC.

The chain links TRBV5-1 to TRBJ2-7; D possibly uses TRBD1 or TRBD2 (5 bases each). The CDR3 loop spans 15 amino acids. Trimming stripped 4 bases from V and 3 bases from J, with 17 bases between. The V gene's germline CDR1 is SGHRS and CDR2 YFSETQ. CDR3 protein: CASSPPGTVIYEQYF. The DNA for the CDR3 is TGCGCCAGCAGCCCCCCCGGGACGGTTATCTACGAGCAGTACTTC.

CDR3 DNA sequence: TGTGCCACCAGCAGAGGACCAACCCGAACCCGGGGTGATGAGCAGTTCTTC. This codes for CATSRGPTRTRGDEQFF. The chain couples TRBV15 to TRBJ2-1, with D tentatively TRBD2 (5 bases). The CDR3 has 17 residues. The germline V gene encodes CDR1 LNHNV and CDR2 YYDKDF (reference sequence). Between the trimmed V and J ends, which lost 1 base and 8 bases, there was a span of 21 bases. The complete variable domain, with remaining parts taken from reference TRBV15 and TRBJ2-1, reads DAMVIQNPRYQVTQFGKPVTLSCSQTLNHNVMYWYQQKSSQAPKLLFHYYDKDFNNEADTPDNFQSRRPNTSFCFLDIRSPGLGDTAMYLCATSRGPTRTRGDEQFFGPGTRLTVL.

This clonotype has ten or more counts. The rearrangement links TRBV4-3 to TRBJ2-1; 8 bases are a match to TRBD2. The CDR3 has 18 residues. Germline CDR1 reads LGHNA; CDR2 reads YSLEER. Losses at the gene ends were 0 bases for V and 2 bases for J; bases not matched to a gene: 9. The CDR3 sequence: CASSQDPGGGDPYNEQFF. CDR3 bases: TGCGCCAGCAGCCAAGATCCGGGAGGGGGGGACCCCTACAATGAGCAGTTCTTC.